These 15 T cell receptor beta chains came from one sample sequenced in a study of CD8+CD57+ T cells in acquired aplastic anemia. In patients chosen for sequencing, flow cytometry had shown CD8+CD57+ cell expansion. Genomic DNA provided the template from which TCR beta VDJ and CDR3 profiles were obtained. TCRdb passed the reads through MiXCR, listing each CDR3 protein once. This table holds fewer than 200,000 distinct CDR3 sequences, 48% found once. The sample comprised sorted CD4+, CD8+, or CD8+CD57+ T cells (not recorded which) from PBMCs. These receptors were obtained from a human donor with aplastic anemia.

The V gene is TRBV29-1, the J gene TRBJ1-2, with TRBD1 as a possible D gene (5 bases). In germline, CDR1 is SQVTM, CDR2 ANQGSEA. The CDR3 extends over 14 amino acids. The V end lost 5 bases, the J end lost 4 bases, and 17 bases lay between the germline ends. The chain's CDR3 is CSVPRGGRGYGYTF. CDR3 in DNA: TGCAGCGTTCCCCGGGGGGGACGAGGCTATGGCTACACCTTC. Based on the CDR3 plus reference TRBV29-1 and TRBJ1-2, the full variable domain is SAVISQKPSRDICQRGTSLTIQCQVDSQVTMMFWYRQQPGQSLTLIATANQGSEATYESGFVIDKFPISRPNLTFSTLTVSNMSPEDSSIYLCSVPRGGRGYGYTFGSGTRLTVV.

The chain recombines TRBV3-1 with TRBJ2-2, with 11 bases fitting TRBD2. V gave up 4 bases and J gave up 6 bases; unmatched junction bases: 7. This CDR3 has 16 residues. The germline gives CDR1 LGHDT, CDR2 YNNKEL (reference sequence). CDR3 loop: CASSRLTSGRSGELFF. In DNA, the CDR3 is TGTGCCAGCAGCCGGTTAACTAGCGGGAGATCCGGGGAGCTGTTTTTT.

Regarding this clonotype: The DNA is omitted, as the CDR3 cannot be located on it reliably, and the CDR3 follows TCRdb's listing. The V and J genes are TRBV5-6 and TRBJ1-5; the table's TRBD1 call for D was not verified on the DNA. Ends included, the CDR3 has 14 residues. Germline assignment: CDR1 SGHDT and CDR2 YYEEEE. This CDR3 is CASSFGEGRQLQHF.

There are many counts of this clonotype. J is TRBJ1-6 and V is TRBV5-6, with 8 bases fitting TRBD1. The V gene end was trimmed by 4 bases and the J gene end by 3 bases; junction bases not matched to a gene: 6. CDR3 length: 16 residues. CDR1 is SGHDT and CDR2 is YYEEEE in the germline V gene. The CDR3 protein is CASSPTGQGYNSPLHF. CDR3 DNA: TGTGCCAGCAGCCCGACCGGACAGGGCTATAATTCACCCCTCCACTTT.

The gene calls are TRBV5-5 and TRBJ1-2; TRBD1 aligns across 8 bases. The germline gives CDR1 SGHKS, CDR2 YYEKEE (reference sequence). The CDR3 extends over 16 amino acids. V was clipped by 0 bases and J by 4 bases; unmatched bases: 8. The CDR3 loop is CASSLDVADRVYGYTF. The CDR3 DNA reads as TGTGCCAGCAGCTTGGACGTAGCGGACAGGGTCTATGGCTACACCTTC. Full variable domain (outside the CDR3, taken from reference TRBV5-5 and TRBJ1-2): DAGVTQSPTHLIKTRGQQVTLRCSPISGHKSVSWYQQVLGQGPQFIFQYYEKEERGRGNFPDRFSARQFPNYSSELNVNALLLGDSALYLCASSLDVADRVYGYTFGSGTRLTVV.

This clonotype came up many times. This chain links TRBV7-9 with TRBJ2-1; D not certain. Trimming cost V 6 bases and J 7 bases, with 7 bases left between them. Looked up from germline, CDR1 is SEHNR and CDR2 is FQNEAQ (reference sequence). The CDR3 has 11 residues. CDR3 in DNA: TGTGCCAGCAGACCGGTGAATGAGCAGTTCTTC. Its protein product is CASRPVNEQFF. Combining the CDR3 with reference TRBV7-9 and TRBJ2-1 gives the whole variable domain DTGVSQNPRHKITKRGQNVTFRCDPISEHNRLYWYRQTLGQGPEFLTYFQNEAQLEKSRLLSDRFSAERPKGSFSTLEIQRTEQGDSAMYLCASRPVNEQFFGPGTRLTVL.

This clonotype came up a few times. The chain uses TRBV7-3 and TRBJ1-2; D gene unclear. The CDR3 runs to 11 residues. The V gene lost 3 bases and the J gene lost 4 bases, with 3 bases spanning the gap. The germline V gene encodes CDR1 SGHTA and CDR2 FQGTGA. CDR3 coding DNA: TGTGCCAGCAGCTTTCCCTATGGCTACACCTTC. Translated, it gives CASSFPYGYTF.

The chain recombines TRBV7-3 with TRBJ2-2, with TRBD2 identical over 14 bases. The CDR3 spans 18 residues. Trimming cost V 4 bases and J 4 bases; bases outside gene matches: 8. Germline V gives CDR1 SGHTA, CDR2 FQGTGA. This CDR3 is CASSSQTSGGDGTGELFF. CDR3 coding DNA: TGTGCCAGCAGCTCCCAGACTAGCGGGGGGGACGGCACCGGGGAGCTGTTTTTT.

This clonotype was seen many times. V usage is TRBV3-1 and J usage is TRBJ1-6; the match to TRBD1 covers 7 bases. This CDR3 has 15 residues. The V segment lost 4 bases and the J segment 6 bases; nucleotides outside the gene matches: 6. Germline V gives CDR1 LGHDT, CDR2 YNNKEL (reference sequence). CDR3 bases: TGTGCCAGCAGCCGAGAGGGGGCAGGTAATTCACCCCTCCACTTT. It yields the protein CASSREGAGNSPLHF.

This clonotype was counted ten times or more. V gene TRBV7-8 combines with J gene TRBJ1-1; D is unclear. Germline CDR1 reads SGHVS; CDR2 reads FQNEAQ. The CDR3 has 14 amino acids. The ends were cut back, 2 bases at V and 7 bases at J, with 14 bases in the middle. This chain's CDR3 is CASSLREGGDEAFF. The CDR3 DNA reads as TGTGCCAGCAGCTTAAGAGAAGGCGGGGATGAAGCTTTCTTT.

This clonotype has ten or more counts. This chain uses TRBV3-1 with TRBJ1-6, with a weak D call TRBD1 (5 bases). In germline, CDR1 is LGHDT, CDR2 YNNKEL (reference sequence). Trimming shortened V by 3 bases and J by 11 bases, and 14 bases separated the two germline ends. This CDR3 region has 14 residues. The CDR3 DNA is TGTGCCAGCAGCCAGCAGGGCCCGAGGACACCCCTCCACTTT. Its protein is CASSQQGPRTPLHF.

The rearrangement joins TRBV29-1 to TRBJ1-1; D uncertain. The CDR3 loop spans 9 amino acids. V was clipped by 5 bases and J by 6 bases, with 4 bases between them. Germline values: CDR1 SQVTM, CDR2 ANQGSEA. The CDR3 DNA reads TGCAGCGTTTCTTCTGAAGCTTTCTTT. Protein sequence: CSVSSEAFF.

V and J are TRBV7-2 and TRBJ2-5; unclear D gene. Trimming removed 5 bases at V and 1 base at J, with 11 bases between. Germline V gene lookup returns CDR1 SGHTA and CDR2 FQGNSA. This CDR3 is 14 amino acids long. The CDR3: CASSPRRSQETQYF. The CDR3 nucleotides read TGTGCCAGCAGCCCCCGTCGCAGCCAAGAGACCCAGTACTTC. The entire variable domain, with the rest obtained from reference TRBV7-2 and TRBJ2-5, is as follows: GAGVSQSPSNKVTEKGKDVELRCDPISGHTALYWYRQSLGQGLEFLIYFQGNSAPDKSGLPSDRFSAERTGGSVSTLTIQRTQQEDSAVYLCASSPRRSQETQYFGPGTRLLVL.

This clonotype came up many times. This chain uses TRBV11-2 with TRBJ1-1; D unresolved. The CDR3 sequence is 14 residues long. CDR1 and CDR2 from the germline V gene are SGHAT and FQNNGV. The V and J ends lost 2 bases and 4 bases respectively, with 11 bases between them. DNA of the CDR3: TGTGCCAGCAGCTTACAGGACTCACCCACTGAAGCTTTCTTT. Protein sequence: CASSLQDSPTEAFF.

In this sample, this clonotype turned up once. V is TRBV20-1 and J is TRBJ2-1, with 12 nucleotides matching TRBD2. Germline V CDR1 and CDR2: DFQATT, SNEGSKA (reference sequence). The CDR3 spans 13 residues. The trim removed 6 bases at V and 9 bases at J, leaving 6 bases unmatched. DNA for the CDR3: TGCAGTGCCCTACTAGCGGGAGGTGGTGAGCAGTTCTTC. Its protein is CSALLAGGGEQFF.